This record looks at one T cell receptor beta chain sequence and its context. Its target is not known. Sample treatment: around 19 received Ad26.COV2.S at low or high dose, single or two shots; about 5 received placebo; per-sample allocation not given. Vaccine and placebo recipients were sampled on day 63 after the first injection. The entry originates in a study of Ad26.COV2.S vaccination and SARS-CoV-2 variants. Study-wide context: Trial arm assignment for the donor was COV1001 Ad26.COV2.S.

The table came from immunoSEQ multiplex PCR; TCRdb's copy has only in-frame clones and leaves some out. The table includes 440,000 or so clones, about 92% detected once. Study results and limitations: Non-spike TCR breadth showed similarity between vaccine and placebo recipients. Reported findings describe substantial breadth in spike-specific CD8+ and CD4+ T cell responses following vaccination.

The CDR3 contains 15 residues. Germline V gene lookup returns CDR1 LNHNV and CDR2 YYDKDF (reference sequence). With 0 bases removed from V and 2 bases from J, the gap between germline ends came to 11 bases. The TCR sequence derives from a person aged 18 to 59 who received the Ad26.COV2.S COVID-19 vaccine or a placebo. The chain combines TRBV15 with TRBJ2-7; tentative D call: TRBD2 (6 bases). The sample here was peripheral blood, taken in a trial of Ad26.COV2.S vaccine versus placebo. CDR3 DNA sequence: TGTGCCACCAGCAGAGAGGGGACTGCAGCCTACGAGCAGTACTTC. Residues: CATSREGTAAYEQYF.